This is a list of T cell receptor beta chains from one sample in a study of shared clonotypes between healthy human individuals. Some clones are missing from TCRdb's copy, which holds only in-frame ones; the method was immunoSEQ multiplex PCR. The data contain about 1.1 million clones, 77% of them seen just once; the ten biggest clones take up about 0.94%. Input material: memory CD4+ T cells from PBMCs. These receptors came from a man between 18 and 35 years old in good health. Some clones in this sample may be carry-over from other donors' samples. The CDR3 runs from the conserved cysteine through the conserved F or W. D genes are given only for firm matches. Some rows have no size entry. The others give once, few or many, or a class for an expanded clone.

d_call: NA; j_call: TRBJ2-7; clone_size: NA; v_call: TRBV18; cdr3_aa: CASSPRPPYEQYF; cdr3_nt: TGTGCCAGCTCCCCCCGCCCCCCCTACGAGCAGTACTTC
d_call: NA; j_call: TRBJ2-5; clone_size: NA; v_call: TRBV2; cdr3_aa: CASSERGGGWETQYF; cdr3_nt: TGTGCCAGCAGTGAAAGAGGTGGGGGCTGGGAGACCCAGTACTTC
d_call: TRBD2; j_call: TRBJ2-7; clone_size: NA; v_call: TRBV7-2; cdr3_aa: CASSSQGLAGDPYEQYF; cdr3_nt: TGTGCCAGCAGCTCCCAGGGGCTAGCGGGAGACCCCTACGAGCAGTACTTC
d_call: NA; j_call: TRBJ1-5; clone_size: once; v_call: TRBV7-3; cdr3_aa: CASSLTWDQPQHF; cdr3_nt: TGTGCCAGCAGCTTAACTTGGGATCAGCCCCAGCATTTT
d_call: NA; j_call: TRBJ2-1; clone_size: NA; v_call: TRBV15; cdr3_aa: CATSGYREQFF; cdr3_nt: TGTGCCACCAGCGGGTACCGGGAGCAGTTCTTC
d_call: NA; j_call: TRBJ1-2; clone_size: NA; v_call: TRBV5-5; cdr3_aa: CASSYREGSNYGYTF; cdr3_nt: TGTGCCAGCAGCTACCGGGAAGGCTCTAACTATGGCTACACCTTC
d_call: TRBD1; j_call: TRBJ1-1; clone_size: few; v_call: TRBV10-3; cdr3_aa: CAISSRTGRAFF; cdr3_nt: TGTGCCATCAGCTCAAGGACAGGGAGGGCTTTCTTT
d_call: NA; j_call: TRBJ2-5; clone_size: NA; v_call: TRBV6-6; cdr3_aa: CASTTYQETQYF; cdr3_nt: TGTGCCAGCACTACCTACCAAGAGACCCAGTACTTC
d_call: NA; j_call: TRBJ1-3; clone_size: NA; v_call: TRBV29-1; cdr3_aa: CSVSGGVSGTIYF; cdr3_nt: TGCAGCGTCTCTGGGGGGGTTTCTGGCACCATATATTTT
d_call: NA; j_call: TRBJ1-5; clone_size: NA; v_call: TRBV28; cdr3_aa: CASRAGGGNQPQHF; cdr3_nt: TGTGCCAGCAGGGCCGGAGGTGGTAATCAGCCCCAGCATTTT
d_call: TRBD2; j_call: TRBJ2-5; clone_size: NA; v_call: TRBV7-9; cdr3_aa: CASSFPSGRLEETQYF; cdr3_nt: TGTGCCAGCAGCTTCCCTAGCGGGAGGCTGGAGGAGACCCAGTACTTC
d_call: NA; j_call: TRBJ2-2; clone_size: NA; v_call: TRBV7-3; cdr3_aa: CASRRGNTGELFF; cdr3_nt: TGTGCCAGCAGGCGGGGGAACACCGGGGAGCTGTTTTTT
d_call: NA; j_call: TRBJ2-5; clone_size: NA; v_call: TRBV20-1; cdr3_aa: CSASIGQTQYF; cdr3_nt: TGCAGTGCTAGTATCGGCCAGACCCAGTACTTC
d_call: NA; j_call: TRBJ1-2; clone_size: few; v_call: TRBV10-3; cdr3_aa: CAISGDNYGYTF; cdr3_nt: TGTGCCATCAGTGGGGACAACTATGGCTACACCTTC
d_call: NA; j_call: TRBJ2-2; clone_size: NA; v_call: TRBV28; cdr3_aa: CAAWPQLGTGELFF; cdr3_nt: TGTGCCGCATGGCCCCAACTAGGTACCGGGGAGCTGTTTTTT
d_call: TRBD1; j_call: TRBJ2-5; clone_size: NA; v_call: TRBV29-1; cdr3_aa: CSVLQGGLQETQYF; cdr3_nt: TGCAGCGTCTTACAGGGGGGCCTCCAAGAGACCCAGTACTTC
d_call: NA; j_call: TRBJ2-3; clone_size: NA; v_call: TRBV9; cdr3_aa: CASSVDGGSTDTQYF; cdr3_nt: TGTGCCAGCAGCGTAGACGGCGGGAGCACAGATACGCAGTATTTT
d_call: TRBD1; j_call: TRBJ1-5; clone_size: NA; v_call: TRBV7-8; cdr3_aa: CASSLDRGNQPQHF; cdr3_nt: TGTGCCAGCAGCTTAGACAGGGGTAATCAGCCCCAGCATTTT
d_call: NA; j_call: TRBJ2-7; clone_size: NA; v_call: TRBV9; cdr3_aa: CASSPDGLTSYEQYF; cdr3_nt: TGTGCCAGCAGCCCCGATGGGCTGACTTCCTACGAGCAGTACTTC
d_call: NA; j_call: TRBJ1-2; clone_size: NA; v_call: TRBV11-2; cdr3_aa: CASSLGENGYTF; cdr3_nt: TGTGCCAGCAGCTTAGGCGAAAATGGCTACACCTTC
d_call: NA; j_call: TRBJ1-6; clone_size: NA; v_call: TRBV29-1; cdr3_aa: CSASSGDSPLHF; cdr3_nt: TGCAGCGCCTCAAGCGGGGATTCACCCCTCCACTTT
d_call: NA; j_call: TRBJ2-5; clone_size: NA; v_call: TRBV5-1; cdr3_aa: CASSLLSFQETQYF; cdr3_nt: TGCGCCAGCAGCCTTCTCAGTTTCCAAGAGACCCAGTACTTC
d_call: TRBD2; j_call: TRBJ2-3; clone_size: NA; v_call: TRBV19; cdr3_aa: CASSLPPTSGRGADTQYF; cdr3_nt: TGTGCCAGTAGTCTACCCCCAACTAGCGGGAGGGGAGCAGATACGCAGTATTTT
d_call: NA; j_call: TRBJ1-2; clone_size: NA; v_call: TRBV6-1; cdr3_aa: CASSEGVGYTF; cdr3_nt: TGTGCCAGCAGTGAAGGGGTCGGCTACACCTTC
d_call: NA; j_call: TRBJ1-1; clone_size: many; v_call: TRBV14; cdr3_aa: CASSQVGGEAFF; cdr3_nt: TGTGCCAGCAGCCAAGTAGGGGGAGAAGCTTTCTTT
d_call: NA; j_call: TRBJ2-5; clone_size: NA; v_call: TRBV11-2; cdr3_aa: CASSELTQETQYF; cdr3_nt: TGTGCCAGCAGCGAACTGACACAAGAGACCCAGTACTTC
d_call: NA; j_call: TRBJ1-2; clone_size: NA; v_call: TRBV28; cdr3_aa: CASSTSYGYTF; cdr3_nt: TGTGCCAGCAGTACCTCCTATGGCTACACCTTC
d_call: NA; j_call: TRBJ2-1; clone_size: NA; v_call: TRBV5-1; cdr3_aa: CASSLGEQGEQFF; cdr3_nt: TGCGCCAGCAGCTTGGGGGAGCAAGGTGAGCAGTTCTTC
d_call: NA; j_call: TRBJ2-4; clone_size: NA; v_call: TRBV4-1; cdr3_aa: CASSQEMTPAKYF; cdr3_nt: TGCGCCAGCAGCCAAGAGATGACCCCCGCTAAGTACTTC
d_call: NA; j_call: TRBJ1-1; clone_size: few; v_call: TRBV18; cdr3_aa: CASSPYPGGDTEAFF; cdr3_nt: TGTGCCAGCTCACCCTACCCGGGGGGGGACACTGAAGCTTTCTTT
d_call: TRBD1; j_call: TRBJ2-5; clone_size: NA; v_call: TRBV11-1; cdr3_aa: CASSPSGDRQETQYF; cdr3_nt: TGTGCCAGCAGCCCATCGGGGGACAGGCAAGAGACCCAGTACTTC
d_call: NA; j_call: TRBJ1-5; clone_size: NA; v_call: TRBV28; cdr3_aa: CASSFLGVFDQPQHF; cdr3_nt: TGTGCCAGCAGTTTTTTGGGAGTCTTCGATCAGCCCCAGCATTTT
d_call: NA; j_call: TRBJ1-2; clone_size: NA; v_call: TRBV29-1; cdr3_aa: CSVDPNNGYTF; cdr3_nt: TGCAGCGTTGACCCGAATAATGGCTACACCTTC
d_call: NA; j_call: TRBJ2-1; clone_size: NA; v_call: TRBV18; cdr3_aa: CASSPGLTGDEQFF; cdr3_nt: TGTGCCAGCTCCCCGGGACTTACGGGGGATGAGCAGTTCTTC
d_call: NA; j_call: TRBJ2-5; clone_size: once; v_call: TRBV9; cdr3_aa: CASSPTPGTLQETQYF; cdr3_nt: TGTGCCAGCAGCCCAACTCCCGGGACTCTCCAAGAGACCCAGTACTTC